This T cell receptor beta chain originates from a study of T cells expressing NK-cell markers. The study's findings and limits: The same clonotypes also predominated in the CD3+CD56-NKG2C+ fraction of several donors. In more than 5 donors, dominant CD3+CD56+NKG2C+ clones formed about 1.0-7.5% of CD8+ cells.

Worth noting for this clonotype: Its antigen is not known.

The CDR3 runs 16 residues. Per germline, CDR1 MNHEY and CDR2 SVGAGI. TCR beta libraries carry UMIs added by 5'RACE template switching. TCRdb reprocessed the 5' RACE reads and reports one entry per CDR3 protein, with no DNA. The sample table includes a few hundred thousand distinct CDR3 sequences. This receptor was taken from a man between 18 and 29 years old in good health. What was sequenced was blood T cells: a sorted CD56 or NKG2C T cell subset, CD4+ or CD8+ T cells, or bulk PBMC T cells (not recorded which). This chain uses TRBV6-5 with TRBJ1-4; absent DNA, TCRdb's TRBD1 call cannot be checked. The CDR3 here is CASSYAVGDTNEKLFF.